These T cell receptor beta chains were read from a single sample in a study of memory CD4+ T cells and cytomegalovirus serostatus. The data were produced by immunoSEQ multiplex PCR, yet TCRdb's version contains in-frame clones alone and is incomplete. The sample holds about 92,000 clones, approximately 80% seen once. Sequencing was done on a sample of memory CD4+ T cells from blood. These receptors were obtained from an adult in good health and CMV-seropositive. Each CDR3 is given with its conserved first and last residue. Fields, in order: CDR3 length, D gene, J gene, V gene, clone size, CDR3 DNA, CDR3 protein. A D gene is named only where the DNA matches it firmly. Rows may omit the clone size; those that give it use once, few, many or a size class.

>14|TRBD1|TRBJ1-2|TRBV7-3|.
TGTGCCAGCAGCCCGACAGGGGACACCTATGGCTACACCTTC
CASSPTGDTYGYTF
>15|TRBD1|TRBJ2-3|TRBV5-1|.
TGCGCCAGCGCTCAGGGGGACCCAAGGGTAGATACGCAGTATTTT
CASAQGDPRVDTQYF
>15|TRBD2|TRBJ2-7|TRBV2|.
TGTGCCAGCAGTGTTTTGGGGAGGGACCCCTACGAGCAGTACTTC
CASSVLGRDPYEQYF
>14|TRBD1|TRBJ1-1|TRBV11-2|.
TGTGCCAGCAGCTTCGACAGGGGGACCACTGAAGCTTTCTTT
CASSFDRGTTEAFF
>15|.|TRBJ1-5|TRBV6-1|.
TGTGCCACCCTGCCGGGGGCAGGTCCCAATCAGCCCCAGCATTTT
CATLPGAGPNQPQHF
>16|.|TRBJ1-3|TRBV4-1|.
TGCGCCAGCAGCCAAGACCCGACAGACTCTGGAAACACCATATATTTT
CASSQDPTDSGNTIYF
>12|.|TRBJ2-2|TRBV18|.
TGTGCCAGCTCACCACCAGGGGGTGAGCTGTTTTTT
CASSPPGGELFF
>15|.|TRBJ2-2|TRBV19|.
TGTGCCAGTAGTATAGTAGGGTTGAGCACCGGGGAGCTGTTTTTT
CASSIVGLSTGELFF
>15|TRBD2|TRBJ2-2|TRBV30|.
TGTGCCTGGAGTAGGGGACTAGCGGAAACCGGGGAGCTGTTTTTT
CAWSRGLAETGELFF
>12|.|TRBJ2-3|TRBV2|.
TGTGCCAGCACGAGAAACACAGATACGCAGTATTTT
CASTRNTDTQYF
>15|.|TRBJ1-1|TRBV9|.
TGTGCCAGCAGCCTTTTTGTAGACCCGAACACTGAAGCTTTCTTT
CASSLFVDPNTEAFF
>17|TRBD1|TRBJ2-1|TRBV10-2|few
TGCGCCAGCAGTGAGTTAACCGGGACAGGGGGGTCAAATGAGCAGTTCTTC
CASSELTGTGGSNEQFF
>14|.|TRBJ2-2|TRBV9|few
TGTGCCAGCAGCGTAGGACCGAACACCGGGGAGCTGTTTTTT
CASSVGPNTGELFF
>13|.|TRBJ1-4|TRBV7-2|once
TGTGCCAGCAGCTTACAGGGGACCGCCGAACTGTTTTTT
CASSLQGTAELFF
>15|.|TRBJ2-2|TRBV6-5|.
TGTGCCAGCAGTTACAATGGGGGGCGAGGCGGGGAGCTGTTTTTT
CASSYNGGRGGELFF
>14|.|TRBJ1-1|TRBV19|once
TGTGCCAGTAGTGCCCTGGGGGGGGCCCTGGCAGCTTTCTTT
CASSALGGALAAFF
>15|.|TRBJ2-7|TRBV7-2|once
TGTGCCAGCAGCTTACTAGGGGACGGATCCTACGAGCAGTACTTC
CASSLLGDGSYEQYF
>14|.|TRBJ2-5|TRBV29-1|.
TGCAGCGGCGTTGTCGGAGGGGGCAGAGAGACCCAGTACTTC
CSGVVGGGRETQYF
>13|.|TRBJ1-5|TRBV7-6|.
TGTGCCAGCAGCTCTGACAGGAAACAGCCCCAGCATTTT
CASSSDRKQPQHF
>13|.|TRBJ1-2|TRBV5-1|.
TGCGCCAGCAGCTTCCAGGGGTACTATGGCTACACCTTC
CASSFQGYYGYTF
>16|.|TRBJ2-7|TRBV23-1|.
TGCGCCAGCAGTCAATCGCGGGGACAGTCTCTCTACGAGCAGTACTTC
CASSQSRGQSLYEQYF
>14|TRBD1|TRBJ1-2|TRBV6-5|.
TGTGCCAGCAGTCCCTTAGGACAGGGGTATGGCTACACCTTC
CASSPLGQGYGYTF
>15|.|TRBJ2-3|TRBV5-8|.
TGTGCCAGCAGCTTGGGGTACCAGGCCGCAGATACGCAGTATTTT
CASSLGYQAADTQYF
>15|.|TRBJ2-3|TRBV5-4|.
TGTGCCAGCAGCTTGGACATATCTAGCACAGATACGCAGTATTTT
CASSLDISSTDTQYF
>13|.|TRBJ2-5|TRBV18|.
TGTGCCAGCTCACCAGCGGGCCAAGAGACCCAGTACTTC
CASSPAGQETQYF
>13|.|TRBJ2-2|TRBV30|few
TGTGCCTGGAGTGTAGCTTTCCCCGGGGAGCTGTTTTTT
CAWSVAFPGELFF
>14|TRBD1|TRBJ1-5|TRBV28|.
TGTGCCAGCACCCTACGGACAGGGAATCAGCCCCAGCATTTT
CASTLRTGNQPQHF
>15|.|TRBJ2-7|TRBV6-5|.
TGTGCCAGCAGTTACTCGGCAGGCTACTCCTACGAGCAGTACTTC
CASSYSAGYSYEQYF
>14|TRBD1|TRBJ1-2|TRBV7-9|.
TGTGCCAGCAGGCCCGGACAGGGGCTCTATGGCTACACCTTC
CASRPGQGLYGYTF
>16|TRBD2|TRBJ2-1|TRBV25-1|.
TGTGCCAGCAGTGAAAGGGCGGGAGGGCCCCACAATGAGCAGTTCTTC
CASSERAGGPHNEQFF
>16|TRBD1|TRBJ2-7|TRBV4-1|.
TGCGCCAGCAGCCGATCCTCGGGACAGCCATTCTACGAGCAGTACTTC
CASSRSSGQPFYEQYF
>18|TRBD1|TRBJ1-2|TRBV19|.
TGTGCCAGTAGTATAAGGGGGACAGGGGTTGCGGCTACTGATGGCTACACCTTC
CASSIRGTGVAATDGYTF
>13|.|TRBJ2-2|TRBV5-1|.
TGCGCCAGCAGCGAACTTGCGGCCGGGGAGCTGTTTTTT
CASSELAAGELFF
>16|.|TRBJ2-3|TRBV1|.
TGCACCAGCAGCCAAGACCGGACTAGTCAGCCAGATACGCAGTATTTT
CTSSQDRTSQPDTQYF
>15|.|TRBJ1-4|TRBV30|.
TGTGCCTGGAGTACTGGACTGACCTTCTATGAAAAACTGTTTTTT
CAWSTGLTFYEKLFF
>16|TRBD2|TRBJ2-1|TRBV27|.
TGTGCCAGCAGTCCCAGGACTAGCGGATCCTACAATGAGCAGTTCTTC
CASSPRTSGSYNEQFF
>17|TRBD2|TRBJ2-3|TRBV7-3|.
TGTGCCAGCAGCTTCCTAGCGACTAGCGGTAGCACAGATACGCAGTATTTT
CASSFLATSGSTDTQYF
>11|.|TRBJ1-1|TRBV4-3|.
TGCGCCAGCAGCCAAGTCAGGGATGCTTTCTTT
CASSQVRDAFF
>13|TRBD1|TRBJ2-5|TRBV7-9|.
TGTGCCAGCAGCTCACCAGGGGGAGAGACCCAGTACTTC
CASSSPGGETQYF
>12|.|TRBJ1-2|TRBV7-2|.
TGTGCCAGCAGCTCCCCTCCGGGTGGCTACACCTTC
CASSSPPGGYTF
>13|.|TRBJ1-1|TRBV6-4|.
TGTGCCAGCAGTGAAATGGTGAACACTGAAGCTTTCTTT
CASSEMVNTEAFF
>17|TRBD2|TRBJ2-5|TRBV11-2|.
TGTGCCAGCAGCTTATCGCGGGCGGGAGGGCCGGGGAAGACCCAGTACTTC
CASSLSRAGGPGKTQYF
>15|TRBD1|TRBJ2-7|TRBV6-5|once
TGTGCCAGCAGACGGACAGGGGATCACTCCTACGAGCAGTACTTC
CASRRTGDHSYEQYF
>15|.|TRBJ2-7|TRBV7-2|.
TGTGCCAGCAGCTTAGCGAGCGGAGGCCAATACGAGCAGTACTTC
CASSLASGGQYEQYF
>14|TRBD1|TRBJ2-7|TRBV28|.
TGTGCCAGCAGTTTTTTCGGGACAGGGGCGGGGCAGTACTTC
CASSFFGTGAGQYF
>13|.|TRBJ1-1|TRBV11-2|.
TGTGCCAGCAGCCTTGCGGGGGCTTCTCAAGCTTTCTTT
CASSLAGASQAFF
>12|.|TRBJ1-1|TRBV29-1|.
TGCAGCGTTGGAGCCATGAACACTGAAGCTTTCTTT
CSVGAMNTEAFF
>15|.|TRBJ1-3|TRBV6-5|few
TGTGCCAGCAGCCTGGACTCCAACTCTGGAAACACCATATATTTT
CASSLDSNSGNTIYF
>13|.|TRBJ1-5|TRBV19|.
TGTGCCAGCGCACCCTCGAGGGGGCAGCCCCAGCATTTT
CASAPSRGQPQHF
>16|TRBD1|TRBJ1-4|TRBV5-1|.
TGCGCCAGCAGCTTGCTTGGTCAGGGGGCGGAAGAAAAACTGTTTTTT
CASSLLGQGAEEKLFF
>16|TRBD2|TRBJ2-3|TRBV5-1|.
TGCGCCAGCAGCTTGGGCGGGAGAGATACCGGTCGTACGCAGTATTTT
CASSLGGRDTGRTQYF
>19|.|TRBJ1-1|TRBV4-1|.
TGCGCCAGCAGCCAAACCAGGGTCGTAGGGGGACGGGTAAACACTGAAGCTTTCTTT
CASSQTRVVGGRVNTEAFF
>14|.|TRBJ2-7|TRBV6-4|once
TGTGCCAGCAGTGGCTTCCGACAGACCTACGAGCAGTACTTC
CASSGFRQTYEQYF
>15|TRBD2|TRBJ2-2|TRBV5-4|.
TGTGCCAGCAGTACTAGCGGGAGGAACACCGGGGAGCTGTTTTTT
CASSTSGRNTGELFF
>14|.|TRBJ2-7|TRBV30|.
TGTGCCTACCGGGGGGCCAGCACCCTTTACGAGCAGTACTTC
CAYRGASTLYEQYF
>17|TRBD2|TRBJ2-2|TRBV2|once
TGTGCCAGCAGTGAATCCAGCGGGAGAAGGGGAACCGGGGAGCTGTTTTTT
CASSESSGRRGTGELFF
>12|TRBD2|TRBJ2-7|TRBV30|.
TGTGCCTTAGCGGGAGGGCCATGGGAGCAGTACTTC
CALAGGPWEQYF
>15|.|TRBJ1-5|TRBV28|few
TGTGCCAGCAGCCTCTATGAATATAGCAATCAGCCCCAGCATTTT
CASSLYEYSNQPQHF
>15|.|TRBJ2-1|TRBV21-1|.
TGTGCCAGCAAAGTTGTCCGGGAGCCGCACAATGAGCAGTTCTTC
CASKVVREPHNEQFF
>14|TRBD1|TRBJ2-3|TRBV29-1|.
TGCAGCGTTGAAGGCCTCAGGGGGCTTGATACGCAGTATTTT
CSVEGLRGLDTQYF